Below are 22 T cell receptor beta chains sequenced from a single sample in a study of blood T cells in healthy people across ages. The second PCR ran roughly 6 to 12 cycles with a sample-barcoded 5' primer and J-beta primers. TCRdb called the 5' RACE reads again in MiXCR, with one record for every CDR3 protein. This sample has hundreds of thousands of distinct CDR3 sequences; about 30% occur once, and the top ten carry around 14%. Sequencing was performed on blood. The receptors here all came from a woman older than 75 in good health.

This clonotype was recorded many times. The chain is built from TRBV4-3 and TRBJ1-2, with 9 bases that match TRBD1. Germline V gene sequence: CDR1 LGHNA, CDR2 YSLEER. This CDR3 region has 15 residues. With 1 base clipped from V and 3 bases from J, the junction kept 3 bases outside the gene matches. The CDR3 spells CASSQVWTGDYGYTF. The CDR3 bases are TGCGCCAGCAGCCAAGTCTGGACAGGGGACTATGGCTACACCTTC.

In its sample, this clonotype was seen many times. The J gene is TRBJ2-7, the V gene TRBV20-1; D is perhaps TRBD2 (6 bases). The length of the CDR3 is 13 residues. Germline loops: CDR1 DFQATT, CDR2 SNEGSKA (reference sequence). The V end lost 6 bases, the J end lost 0 bases, and 12 bases lay between the germline ends. As DNA, the CDR3 is TGCAGTGCGCGGGATATTAGCTCCTACGAGCAGTACTTC. Translation gives CSARDISSYEQYF.

The table lists this clonotype with many counts. The chain employs TRBV20-1 and TRBJ2-3, with D possibly TRBD1 on 6 matching bases. This CDR3 region has 16 residues. CDR1 is DFQATT and CDR2 is SNEGSKA in the germline V gene (reference sequence). Trimming stripped 5 bases from V and 6 bases from J, with 24 bases between. This CDR3 is CSAANPTGLKGDTQYF. The CDR3 bases are TGCAGTGCTGCCAATCCAACAGGGCTTAAGGGGGATACGCAGTATTTT.

The DNA for the CDR3 is TGTGCCAGCAGCCAAGAGGGGACTTCCCTCCGTGAGCAGTTCTTC. Translating gives CASSQEGTSLREQFF. The chain couples TRBV3-1 to TRBJ2-1; a possible D gene is TRBD2 (6 bases). V was clipped by 0 bases and J by 9 bases, with 15 bases between them. This CDR3 spans 15 amino acids. CDR1 is LGHDT, CDR2 YNNKEL, per germline (reference sequence).

The CDR3 DNA follows: TGTGCCAGCAGCCGGGGCCTTGGGGACGGCAATCAGCCCCAGCATTTT. It is translated as CASSRGLGDGNQPQHF. The V and J genes are TRBV5-6 and TRBJ1-5; TRBD1 might be the D (5 bases). From germline, CDR1 is SGHDT and CDR2 YYEEEE. The CDR3 contains 16 residues. With 4 bases removed from V and 2 bases from J, the gap between germline ends came to 16 bases. Using reference TRBV5-6 and TRBJ1-5 for the parts outside the CDR3, the full variable domain is DAGVTQSPTHLIKTRGQQVTLRCSPKSGHDTVSWYQQALGQGPQFIFQYYEEEERQRGNFPDRFSGHQFPNYSSELNVNALLLGDSALYLCASSRGLGDGNQPQHFGDGTRLSIL.

This clonotype showed up many times. This chain uses TRBV7-7 with TRBJ2-5; 8 bases align to TRBD1. J gave up 7 bases and V 5 bases, and 24 bases lay outside the gene matches. The germline V gene encodes CDR1 SSHAT and CDR2 FNYEAQ (reference sequence). The CDR3 consists of 19 residues. The chain's CDR3 is CASSPLAGGSSVITGTQYF. Written as DNA, the CDR3 is TGTGCCAGCAGCCCACTGGCAGGGGGCTCGTCCGTAATTACAGGGACCCAGTACTTC. Filled out from reference TRBV7-7 and TRBJ2-5, the complete variable domain reads GAGVSQSPRYKVTKRGQDVTLRCDPISSHATLYWYQQALGQGPEFLTYFNYEAQPDKSGLPSDRFSAERPEGSISTLTIQRTEQRDSAMYRCASSPLAGGSSVITGTQYFGPGTRLLVL.

A note on this clonotype: A single base separates this from a much larger clone, so it may be a read error. The chain recombines TRBV6-6 with TRBJ2-3, with 9 bases aligning to TRBD1. CDR3 length equals 16 residues. Per germline, CDR1 MNHNY and CDR2 SVGAGI (reference sequence). V gave up 0 bases and J gave up 6 bases; unmatched junction bases: 7. CDR3 amino acids: CASSYSSGQGLDTQYF. Here the CDR3 DNA reads TGTGCCAGCAGTTACTCGTCGGGACAGGGTCTGGATACGCAGTATTTT.

In its sample, this clonotype was seen many times. The chain couples TRBV30 to TRBJ2-1, with D possibly TRBD2 on 6 matching bases. The CDR3 loop spans 11 amino acids. The V gene's germline CDR1 is GTSNPN and CDR2 SVGIG (reference sequence). Between the trimmed V and J ends, which lost 8 bases and 4 bases, there was a span of 9 bases. This chain's CDR3 is CAMGGYNEQFF. CDR3 DNA sequence: TGTGCCATGGGGGGATACAATGAGCAGTTCTTC.

The chain links TRBV5-1 to TRBJ2-7; D may be TRBD2 (5 bases). Matching the DNA end better, TRBJ2-4 makes the J call doubtful. CDR1 is SGHRS and CDR2 is YFSETQ in the germline V gene. CDR3 length: 17 amino acids. For the CDR3, the DNA is TGCGCCAGCAGCTTGGTCGAGGGCCGACGGGCCAAAAACATTCAGTACTTC. Translation gives CASSLVEGRRAKNIQYF.

This chain links TRBV5-1 with TRBJ2-1; 7 bases fit TRBD2. The CDR3 consists of 15 residues. The germline V gene has CDR1 SGHRS and CDR2 YFSETQ. The junction had 16 bases not matched to a gene; V was cut back by 3 bases and J by 13 bases. CDR3 loop: CASSSPGGLGEIQFF. Here the CDR3 DNA reads TGCGCCAGCAGCTCCCCTGGAGGACTAGGGGAGATCCAGTTCTTC.

This clonotype was picked up many times. This chain joins TRBV14 and TRBJ2-5; unclear D gene. The CDR3 is 15 amino acids. Trimming took 4 bases from V and 2 from J, leaving 14 bases between them. CDR1 SGHDN and CDR2 FVKESK come from the germline V gene. The CDR3 loop is CASSRRLQIQETQYF. The CDR3 nucleotides read TGTGCCAGCAGCCGCAGACTCCAGATACAAGAGACCCAGTACTTC. Based on the CDR3 plus reference TRBV14 and TRBJ2-5, the full variable domain is EAGVTQFPSHSVIEKGQTVTLRCDPISGHDNLYWYRRVMGKEIKFLLHFVKESKQDESGMPNNRFLAERTGGTYSTLKVQPAELEDSGVYFCASSRRLQIQETQYFGPGTRLLVL.

The V call is TRBV5-5, the J call TRBJ1-2; 7 bases fit TRBD1. The V and J ends lost 1 base and 3 bases, in that order; junction bases with no gene match: 3. The CDR3 totals 14 residues. Looked up from germline, CDR1 is SGHKS and CDR2 is YYEKEE (reference sequence). The CDR3 DNA reads TGTGCCAGCAGCTTGAGGGACAGAGACTATGGCTACACCTTC. This encodes CASSLRDRDYGYTF.

This chain joins TRBV14 and TRBJ2-5; D might be TRBD1 (5 bases). V lost 3 bases and J lost 4, with 15 bases in between. CDR1 is SGHDN and CDR2 is FVKESK in the germline V gene. This CDR3 has 15 residues. The CDR3 spells CASSQYGQGSETQYF. Here the CDR3 DNA reads TGTGCCAGCAGCCAGTACGGGCAGGGATCAGAGACCCAGTACTTC.

In its sample, this clonotype was seen a few times. This chain connects TRBV5-1 to TRBJ2-7; 7 bases are shared with TRBD1. This CDR3 is 15 amino acids long. V lost 1 base and J lost 3; bases outside the gene matches: 7. Per the germline V gene, CDR1 is SGHRS and CDR2 is YFSETQ. The CDR3: CASSLTGDGRYEQYF. DNA for the CDR3: TGCGCCAGCAGCTTGACAGGGGATGGTCGCTACGAGCAGTACTTC.

This clonotype showed up just a few times. The J gene is TRBJ2-5, the V gene TRBV20-1; TRBD2 might be the D (6 bases). The V gene lost 0 bases and the J gene lost 4 bases, with 12 bases spanning the gap. Germline values: CDR1 DFQATT, CDR2 SNEGSKA (reference sequence). The length of the CDR3 is 14 residues. The CDR3 sequence: CSARDPVGGETQYF. The CDR3 DNA is TGCAGTGCTAGAGATCCCGTGGGGGGAGAGACCCAGTACTTC.

The V call is TRBV5-1, the J call TRBJ2-5; 14 bases are a match to TRBD2. The V segment lost 4 bases and the J segment 2 bases; nucleotides outside the gene matches: 7. CDR3 length: 17 amino acids. CDR1 is SGHRS, CDR2 YFSETQ, per germline. The CDR3 is CASSPGTSGGSQETQYF. CDR3 nucleotide sequence: TGCGCCAGCAGCCCCGGGACTAGCGGGGGCTCGCAAGAGACCCAGTACTTC.

In this sample, this clonotype turned up once. The gene calls are TRBV20-1 and TRBJ1-2; 7 nucleotides agree with TRBD1. Germline assignment: CDR1 DFQATT and CDR2 SNEGSKA (reference sequence). V trimming: 6 bases; J trimming: 8 bases; junction bases outside the gene matches: 9. The CDR3 runs to 12 residues. As DNA, the CDR3 is TGCAGTGCGGGGGGACAGAATAGCGGCTACACCTTC. It is translated as CSAGGQNSGYTF.

This clonotype was observed a few times. The chain is built from TRBV18 and TRBJ1-1, with no clear D. The CDR3 has 15 amino acids. Deletions cut 4 bases from V and 3 bases from J, with 15 bases between. Germline CDR1 reads KGHSH; CDR2 reads LQKENI. CDR3 amino acids: CASSRGPGMDTEAFF. CDR3 DNA: TGTGCCAGCTCACGAGGCCCAGGAATGGACACTGAAGCTTTCTTT.

This clonotype was detected a few times. A much larger clone is a single base away; this may be a read error. The chain uses TRBV5-6 and TRBJ2-5; D may be TRBD2 (5 bases). The V gene's germline CDR1 is SGHDT and CDR2 YYEEEE. V gave up 0 bases and J gave up 11 bases, with 17 bases separating them. This CDR3 is built from 14 residues. CDR3 nucleotide sequence: TGTGCCAGCAGCTTGGTTAGCCTAGCTGGAGAGCAGTACTTC. Its translation: CASSLVSLAGEQYF.

As concerns this clonotype: A much bigger clone sits one base away, suggesting this may be a read error. This chain joins TRBV7-6 and TRBJ2-1; no clear D gene. The CDR3 spans 14 residues. Trimming removed 4 bases at V and 5 bases at J, with 12 bases between. Germline V lookup: CDR1 SGHVS, CDR2 FNYEAQ. CDR3 in DNA: TGTGCCAGCAGCTCCTGGATAGGCGACAATGAGCAGTTCTTC. As protein: CASSSWIGDNEQFF. The variable domain in full, with the rest retrieved from reference TRBV7-6 and TRBJ2-1, is GAGVSQSPRYKVTKRGQDVALRCDPISGHVSLYWYRQALGQGPEFLTYFNYEAQQDKSGLPNDRFSAERPEGSISTLTIQRTEQRDSAMYRCASSSWIGDNEQFFGPGTRLTVL.

Only a few counts were recorded for this clonotype. The chain uses TRBV11-2 and TRBJ1-1; D call uncertain. V was clipped by 0 bases and J by 4 bases, with 18 bases between them. Germline V lookup: CDR1 SGHAT, CDR2 FQNNGV. CDR3 length equals 17 residues. The CDR3 coding sequence is TGTGCCAGCAGCTTAGATGGTATGAGGGTCGGTGGCACTGAAGCTTTCTTT. It yields the protein CASSLDGMRVGGTEAFF.

The chain carries TRBV3-1 and TRBJ2-5; 9 bases align to TRBD2. J lost 1 base, V lost 5 bases, and 8 bases had no gene match. The germline gives CDR1 LGHDT, CDR2 YNNKEL (reference sequence). This CDR3 has 16 amino acids. CDR3 DNA: TGTGCCAGCAGCTCCGAAGCGACTAGCGGCCAAGAGACCCAGTACTTC. Translation gives CASSSEATSGQETQYF.